This T cell receptor beta chain was identified in a study of T cell responses to AZD1222 COVID-19 vaccine. Sequencing was performed with immunoSEQ multiplex PCR; in TCRdb, only in-frame clones are kept and a portion is missing. The sample consists of over 110,000 clones, 90% of them appearing once. Germline CDR1 and CDR2: SEHNR and FQNEAQ (reference sequence). The CDR3 runs 14 residues. V lost 4 bases to trimming and J lost 0 bases; unmatched junction nucleotides: 2. Comments on this clone: What it binds is not known.

Whole-study findings and limits: Clonal diversity may have been underestimated, and the donors were mostly white British, with more females than males.

The rearrangement joins TRBV7-9 to TRBJ1-1, with 7 positions matching TRBD1. The receptor was derived from an adult who received the AZD1222 COVID-19 vaccine. The sequencing used peripheral blood, collected 28 days after the second AZD1222 dose. CDR3 in DNA: TGTGCCAGCAGCTCGGGGACAGTGAACACTGAAGCTTTCTTT. It specifies CASSSGTVNTEAFF.